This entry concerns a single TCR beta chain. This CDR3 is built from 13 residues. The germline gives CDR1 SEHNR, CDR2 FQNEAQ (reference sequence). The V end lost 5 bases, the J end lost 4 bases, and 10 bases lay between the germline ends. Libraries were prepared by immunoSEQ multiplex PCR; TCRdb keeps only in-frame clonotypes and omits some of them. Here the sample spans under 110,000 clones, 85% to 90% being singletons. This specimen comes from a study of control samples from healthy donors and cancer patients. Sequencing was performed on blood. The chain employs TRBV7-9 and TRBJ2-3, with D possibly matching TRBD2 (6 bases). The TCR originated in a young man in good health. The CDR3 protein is CASSPKRADTQYF. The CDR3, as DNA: TGTGCCAGCAGCCCTAAGCGGGCAGATACGCAGTATTTT.